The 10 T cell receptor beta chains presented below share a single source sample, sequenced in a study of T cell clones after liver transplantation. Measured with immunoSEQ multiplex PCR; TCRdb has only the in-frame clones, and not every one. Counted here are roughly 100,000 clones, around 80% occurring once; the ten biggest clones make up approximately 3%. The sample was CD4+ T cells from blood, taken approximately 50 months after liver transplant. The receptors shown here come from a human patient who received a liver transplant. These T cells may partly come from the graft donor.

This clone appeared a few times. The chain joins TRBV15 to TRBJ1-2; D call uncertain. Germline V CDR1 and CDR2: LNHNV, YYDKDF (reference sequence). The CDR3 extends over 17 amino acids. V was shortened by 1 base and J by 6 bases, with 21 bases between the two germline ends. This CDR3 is CATSRGTGAPRIDGYTF. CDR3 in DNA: TGTGCCACCAGCAGAGGGACGGGAGCCCCCCGGATAGATGGCTACACCTTC.

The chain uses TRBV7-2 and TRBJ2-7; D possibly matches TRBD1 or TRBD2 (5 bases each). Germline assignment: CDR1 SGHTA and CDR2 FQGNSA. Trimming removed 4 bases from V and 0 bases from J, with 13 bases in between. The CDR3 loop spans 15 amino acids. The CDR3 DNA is TGTGCCAGCAGCTATTCCGGGACGGCCTCCTACGAGCAGTACTTC. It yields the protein CASSYSGTASYEQYF.

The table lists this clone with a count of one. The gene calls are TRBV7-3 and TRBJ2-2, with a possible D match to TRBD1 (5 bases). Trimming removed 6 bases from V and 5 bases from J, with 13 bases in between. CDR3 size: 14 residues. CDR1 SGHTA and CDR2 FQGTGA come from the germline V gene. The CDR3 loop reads CASRKQGVTGELFF. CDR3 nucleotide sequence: TGTGCCAGCAGGAAGCAGGGTGTGACCGGGGAGCTGTTTTTT. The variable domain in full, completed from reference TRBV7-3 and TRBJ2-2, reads GAGVSQTPSNKVTEKGKYVELRCDPISGHTALYWYRQSLGQGPEFLIYFQGTGAADDSGLPNDRFFAVRPEGSVSTLKIQRTERGDSAVYLCASRKQGVTGELFFGEGSRLTVL.

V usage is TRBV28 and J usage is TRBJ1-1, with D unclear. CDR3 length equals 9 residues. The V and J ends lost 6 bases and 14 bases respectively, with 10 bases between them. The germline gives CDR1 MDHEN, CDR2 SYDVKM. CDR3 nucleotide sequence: TGTGCCAGCAGCCCCCCTGTCTTCTTT. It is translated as CASSPPVFF.

This chain's CDR3 is CASSLQGARGNTIYF. DNA for the CDR3: TGTGCCAGCAGCCTACAGGGGGCGCGAGGAAACACCATATATTTT. This chain uses TRBV9 with TRBJ1-3; TRBD1 aligns across 9 bases. Germline V gene sequence: CDR1 SGDLS, CDR2 YYNGEE. The CDR3 covers 15 residues. V lost 4 bases and J lost 4; bases outside the gene matches: 6.

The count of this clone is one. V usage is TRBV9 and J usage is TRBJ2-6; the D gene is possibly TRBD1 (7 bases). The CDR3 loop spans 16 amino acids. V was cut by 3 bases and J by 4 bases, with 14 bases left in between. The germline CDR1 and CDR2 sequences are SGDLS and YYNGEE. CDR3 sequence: CASSATRGAGANVLTF. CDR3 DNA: TGTGCCAGCAGCGCCACCAGGGGGGCCGGGGCCAACGTCCTGACTTTC.

DNA for the CDR3: TGTGCCAGCAGCCCTGGGGACGCTTCCTACGAGCAGTACTTC. Amino acids: CASSPGDASYEQYF. The chain combines TRBV9 with TRBJ2-7; D may be TRBD1 or TRBD2 (5 bases each). V was shortened by 4 bases and J by 1 base, with 12 bases between the two germline ends. The CDR3 contains 14 residues. CDR1 is SGDLS and CDR2 is YYNGEE in the germline V gene.

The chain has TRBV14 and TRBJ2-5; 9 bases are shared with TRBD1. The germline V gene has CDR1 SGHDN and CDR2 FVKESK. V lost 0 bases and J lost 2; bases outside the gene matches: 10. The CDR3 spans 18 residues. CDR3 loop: CASSQERGRTGDQETQYF. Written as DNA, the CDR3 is TGTGCCAGCAGCCAAGAACGGGGGAGGACAGGGGATCAAGAGACCCAGTACTTC.

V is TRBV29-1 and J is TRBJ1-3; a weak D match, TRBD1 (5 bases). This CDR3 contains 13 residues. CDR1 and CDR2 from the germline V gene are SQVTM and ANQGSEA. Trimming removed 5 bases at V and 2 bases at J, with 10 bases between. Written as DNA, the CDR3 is TGCAGCGTTTCAGGGAACCCTGGAAACACCATATATTTT. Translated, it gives CSVSGNPGNTIYF.

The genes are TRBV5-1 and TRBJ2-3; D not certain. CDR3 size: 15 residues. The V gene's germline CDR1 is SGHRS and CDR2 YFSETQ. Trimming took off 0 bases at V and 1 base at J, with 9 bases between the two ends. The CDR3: CASSLDGLGTDTQYF. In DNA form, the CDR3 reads TGCGCCAGCAGCTTGGACGGGCTTGGCACAGATACGCAGTATTTT. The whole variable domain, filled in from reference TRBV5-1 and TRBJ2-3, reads KAGVTQTPRYLIKTRGQQVTLSCSPISGHRSVSWYQQTPGQGLQFLFEYFSETQRNKGNFPGRFSGRQFSNSRSEMNVSTLELGDSALYLCASSLDGLGTDTQYFGPGTRLTVL.